Each of the 29 T cell receptor beta chains below was sequenced from the same sample in a study of blood T cell repertoires in COVID-19. Method: immunoSEQ multiplex PCR; TCRdb's copy keeps in-frame clones and lacks some. This table has over 200,000 clones, around nine tenths appearing once. Material for sequencing was peripheral blood. These receptors all stem from a woman between 18 and 29 years old who had recovered from COVID-19.

The chain has TRBV7-3 and TRBJ2-7, with TRBD2 identical over 11 bases. Unmatched junction bases numbered 20, after V lost 4 bases and J lost 6 bases. The CDR3 length is 19 residues. Germline CDR1 is SGHTA and CDR2 is FQGTGA. This chain's CDR3 is CASSYLRTSGCERVREQYF. CDR3 in DNA: TGTGCCAGCAGCTATCTAAGGACTAGCGGGTGCGAACGGGTTCGCGAGCAGTACTTC.

The chain has TRBV24-1 and TRBJ2-1; D not certain. Deletions cut 9 bases from V and 9 bases from J, with 11 bases between. Germline V lookup: CDR1 KGHDR, CDR2 SFDVKD. The CDR3 consists of 11 residues. The CDR3 DNA sequence: TGTGCCACCGGTTGGGCCCTTGAGCAGTTCTTC. Translated, it gives CATGWALEQFF.

The V gene is TRBV27, the J gene TRBJ2-3; 8 bases map to TRBD1. This CDR3 has 14 residues. The ends lost 7 bases at V and 3 bases at J; junction bases unmatched: 6. Germline V CDR1 and CDR2: MNHEY, SMNVEV (reference sequence). The CDR3 here is CASTSRQGTDTQYF. DNA of the CDR3: TGTGCCAGCACCTCCAGACAGGGGACAGATACGCAGTATTTT.

The chain recombines TRBV5-1 with TRBJ2-7; maybe TRBD1 (6 bases). The CDR3 is 16 residues long. Trimming removed 0 bases at V and 0 bases at J, with 13 bases between. Germline V gives CDR1 SGHRS, CDR2 YFSETQ. CDR3 coding DNA: TGCGCCAGCAGCTTGGCCAGACAGGCCCTCTCCTACGAGCAGTACTTC. The encoded protein is CASSLARQALSYEQYF.

The sample holds one count of this clone. The chain carries TRBV29-1 and TRBJ2-2; TRBD1 matches 9 bases. Germline lookup yields CDR1 SQVTM and CDR2 ANQGSEA. With 4 bases clipped from V and 15 bases from J, the junction kept 9 bases outside the gene matches. The CDR3 runs to 12 residues. The CDR3 DNA reads as TGCAGCGTTGCAGTGTGGGACAGGGATGTGTTTTTT. It translates to CSVAVWDRDVFF.

V is TRBV29-1 and J is TRBJ2-2; 10 nucleotides align to TRBD1. The CDR3 is 15 amino acids. Unmatched junction bases numbered 7, after V lost 5 bases and J lost 4 bases. The germline V gene has CDR1 SQVTM and CDR2 ANQGSEA. This CDR3 reads CSVHRDRGPTGELFF. DNA of the CDR3: TGCAGCGTTCACCGGGACAGGGGCCCCACCGGGGAGCTGTTTTTT.

This chain connects TRBV6-6 to TRBJ1-2; D gene unclear. The germline V gene has CDR1 MNHNY and CDR2 SVGAGI (reference sequence). The germline V and J ends were trimmed by 2 bases and 1 base, with 11 bases remaining between them. The CDR3 is made up of 15 amino acids. The CDR3 is CASSYPRDFNYGYTF. In DNA, the CDR3 is TGTGCCAGCAGTTACCCCCGGGATTTTAACTATGGCTACACCTTC.

The chain carries TRBV19 and TRBJ1-5; the match to TRBD1 covers 9 bases. The CDR3 length is 16 residues. The trim removed 5 bases at V and 1 base at J, leaving 6 bases unmatched. The germline V gene encodes CDR1 LNHDA and CDR2 SQIVND (reference sequence). CDR3 protein: CASSQDRGWSNQPQHF. The CDR3 nucleotides read TGTGCCAGTAGTCAGGACAGGGGTTGGAGCAATCAGCCCCAGCATTTT.

The chain recombines TRBV7-6 with TRBJ1-3; D not certain. Germline V gene data show CDR1 as SGHVS and CDR2 as FNYEAQ. V lost 0 bases to trimming and J lost 2 bases, with 8 bases between them. The CDR3 is 15 amino acids. The CDR3, as DNA: TGTGCCAGCAGCTTAGCGTGGGCAGCTGGAAACACCATATATTTT. It yields the protein CASSLAWAAGNTIYF.

This clone was seen only once. The V call is TRBV9, the J call TRBJ2-7; the D gene is possibly TRBD2 (6 bases). Germline CDR1 and CDR2: SGDLS and YYNGEE. V lost 2 bases and J lost 5, with 11 bases in between. CDR3 length equals 13 residues. CDR3 DNA: TGTGCCAGCAGCGTTGACGGGAGAGACGAGCAGTACTTC. It codes for CASSVDGRDEQYF.

V and J are TRBV9 and TRBJ2-1; a possible D gene is TRBD2 (6 bases). The germline V gene has CDR1 SGDLS and CDR2 YYNGEE. Trimming cost V 2 bases and J 0 bases, with 18 bases left between them. CDR3 length equals 18 residues. CDR3 region: CASSVQIADGSSYNEQFF. The CDR3 bases are TGTGCCAGCAGCGTCCAAATAGCGGACGGGAGCTCCTACAATGAGCAGTTCTTC. The variable domain in full, completed from reference TRBV9 and TRBJ2-1, reads DSGVTQTPKHLITATGQRVTLRCSPRSGDLSVYWYQQSLDQGLQFLIQYYNGEERAKGNILERFSAQQFPDLHSELNLSSLELGDSALYFCASSVQIADGSSYNEQFFGPGTRLTVL.

The chain links TRBV18 to TRBJ1-2; TRBD1 aligns across 10 bases. V was clipped by 0 bases and J by 6 bases; unmatched bases: 4. The CDR3 runs to 15 residues. CDR1 is KGHSH and CDR2 is LQKENI in the germline V gene. CDR3 loop: CASSPPTTGGHGYTF. CDR3 DNA: TGTGCCAGCTCACCACCGACGACAGGGGGCCATGGCTACACCTTC.

The rearrangement joins TRBV5-1 to TRBJ1-2; a weak D match, TRBD1 (6 bases). V gave up 0 bases and J gave up 1 base, with 13 bases separating them. The CDR3 spans 16 residues. The germline V gene encodes CDR1 SGHRS and CDR2 YFSETQ. CDR3 nucleotide sequence: TGCGCCAGCAGCTTGGTTACAGGGAATGGTAACTATGGCTACACCTTC. Protein sequence: CASSLVTGNGNYGYTF.

The genes are TRBV27 and TRBJ1-6; maybe TRBD1 (6 bases). The CDR3 is 14 amino acids. CDR1 and CDR2 from the germline V gene are MNHEY and SMNVEV (reference sequence). The germline V and J ends were trimmed by 6 bases and 8 bases, with 14 bases remaining between them. CDR3 DNA sequence: TGTGCCAGCAGACCCAGGGGAGATGATTCACCCCTCCACTTT. Translated: CASRPRGDDSPLHF.

V is TRBV19 and J is TRBJ2-1, with 9 bases matching TRBD2. Germline CDR1 is LNHDA and CDR2 is SQIVND (reference sequence). This CDR3 has 15 residues. Unmatched junction bases numbered 7, after V lost 3 bases and J lost 7 bases. CDR3 bases: TGTGCCAGTAGTATTGCGGGAGGGCCGAGTAATGAGCAGTTCTTC. Its translation is CASSIAGGPSNEQFF. Variable domain in full (rest from reference TRBV19 and TRBJ2-1): DGGITQSPKYLFRKEGQNVTLSCEQNLNHDAMYWYRQDPGQGLRLIYYSQIVNDFQKGDIAEGYSVSREKKESFPLTVTSAQKNPTAFYLCASSIAGGPSNEQFFGPGTRLTVL.

The J gene is TRBJ2-6, the V gene TRBV7-9, with D possibly being TRBD1 (5 bases). Trimming took 4 bases from V and 0 from J, leaving 19 bases between them. The CDR3 is made up of 19 amino acids. Germline loops: CDR1 SEHNR, CDR2 FQNEAQ (reference sequence). CDR3 loop: CASSSPALTALSGANVLTF. Written as DNA, the CDR3 is TGTGCCAGCAGCTCCCCCGCCCTGACAGCTCTCTCTGGGGCCAACGTCCTGACTTTC. Combining the CDR3 with reference TRBV7-9 and TRBJ2-6 gives the whole variable domain DTGVSQNPRHKITKRGQNVTFRCDPISEHNRLYWYRQTLGQGPEFLTYFQNEAQLEKSRLLSDRFSAERPKGSFSTLEIQRTEQGDSAMYLCASSSPALTALSGANVLTFGAGSRLTVL.

In its sample, this clone was seen a few times. The rearrangement joins TRBV7-6 to TRBJ1-2; D gene ambiguous. The V and J ends lost 5 bases and 3 bases respectively, with 19 bases between them. The CDR3 contains 16 residues. The V gene's germline CDR1 is SGHVS and CDR2 FNYEAQ. The CDR3 protein is CASSASTNSRYYGYTF. CDR3 nucleotides: TGTGCCAGCAGCGCATCAACAAACAGTCGATACTATGGCTACACCTTC. Variable domain in full (rest from reference TRBV7-6 and TRBJ1-2): GAGVSQSPRYKVTKRGQDVALRCDPISGHVSLYWYRQALGQGPEFLTYFNYEAQQDKSGLPNDRFSAERPEGSISTLTIQRTEQRDSAMYRCASSASTNSRYYGYTFGSGTRLTVV.

This sequence joins TRBV4-2 and TRBJ2-1; weak D call: TRBD2 (5 bases). Germline V CDR1 and CDR2: LGHNA, YNFKEQ. Trimming shortened V by 7 bases and J by 5 bases, and 21 bases separated the two germline ends. The CDR3 loop spans 16 amino acids. The CDR3 DNA follows: TGTGCCAGCACCCGCATCGGGGTAAGCGGAAACAATGAGCAGTTCTTC. Encoded protein: CASTRIGVSGNNEQFF.

This rearrangement joins TRBV19 to TRBJ1-4; 9 nucleotides align to TRBD1. CDR3 length: 15 residues. Germline CDR1 reads LNHDA; CDR2 reads SQIVND (reference sequence). Trimming took 6 bases from V and 2 from J; bases not matched to a gene: 4. CDR3 DNA: TGTGCCAGTAGGGACAGGGGCTCTACTAATGAAAAACTGTTTTTT. Its translation: CASRDRGSTNEKLFF.

This rearrangement joins TRBV6-5 to TRBJ2-1; D ambiguous. V was trimmed by 2 bases and J by 7 bases, leaving 15 bases between them. The CDR3 loop spans 15 amino acids. CDR1 is MNHEY and CDR2 is SVGAGI in the germline V gene. The CDR3 sequence is CASSYGAAYYNEQFF. The CDR3 DNA reads TGTGCCAGCAGTTACGGCGCAGCCTACTATAATGAGCAGTTCTTC.

The rearrangement uses TRBV5-4 and TRBJ2-3, with TRBD2 identical over 14 bases. The germline CDR1 and CDR2 sequences are SGHNT and YYREEE (reference sequence). The length of the CDR3 is 17 residues. Losses at the gene ends were 6 bases for V and 3 bases for J; bases not matched to a gene: 9. The chain's CDR3 is CASTVRGTSGRTDTQYF. The CDR3 DNA follows: TGTGCCAGCACCGTGAGGGGGACTAGCGGGAGAACAGATACGCAGTATTTT.

This clone was recorded only once. The J gene is TRBJ1-5, the V gene TRBV4-1; D unclear. The CDR3 contains 16 residues. Per the germline V gene, CDR1 is MGHRA and CDR2 is YSYEKL. The germline V and J ends were trimmed by 0 bases and 6 bases, with 15 bases remaining between them. CDR3 sequence: CASSQDPVPTGQPQHF. The CDR3 coding sequence is TGCGCCAGCAGCCAAGACCCCGTGCCTACCGGTCAGCCCCAGCATTTT.

The chain carries TRBV27 and TRBJ1-1, with D maybe TRBD1 (5 bases). The CDR3 extends over 14 amino acids. Germline V gene sequence: CDR1 MNHEY, CDR2 SMNVEV (reference sequence). V was cut by 1 base and J by 5 bases, with 11 bases left in between. This CDR3 reads CASSLLGGETEAFF. The CDR3 DNA reads as TGTGCCAGCAGTTTATTAGGAGGGGAAACTGAAGCTTTCTTT.

This sequence joins TRBV9 and TRBJ1-1; D ambiguous. Trimming left V 4 bases short and J 0 bases short, with 10 bases between. The CDR3 length is 14 residues. The germline V gene has CDR1 SGDLS and CDR2 YYNGEE. Written as DNA, the CDR3 is TGTGCCAGCAGCCCCCGGTTGGTGAACACTGAAGCTTTCTTT. Translating it yields CASSPRLVNTEAFF.

This chain connects TRBV4-2 to TRBJ1-5, with 7 bases aligning to TRBD1. This CDR3 is built from 15 residues. The V and J ends lost 0 bases and 4 bases, in that order; junction bases with no gene match: 3. Germline CDR1 reads LGHNA; CDR2 reads YNFKEQ. CDR3 sequence: CASSQDGTDNQPQHF. CDR3 sequence (DNA): TGTGCCAGCAGCCAAGACGGGACAGATAATCAGCCCCAGCATTTT.

The chain couples TRBV5-5 to TRBJ1-1; D is possibly TRBD1 (6 bases). Germline lookup yields CDR1 SGHKS and CDR2 YYEKEE (reference sequence). The CDR3 consists of 14 residues. Trimming removed 0 bases from V and 1 base from J, with 7 bases in between. The CDR3 DNA is TGTGCCAGCAGCTTGGGGGGACAGAACACTGAAGCTTTCTTT. This sequence encodes CASSLGGQNTEAFF. Supplemented by reference TRBV5-5 and TRBJ1-1, the full variable domain reads DAGVTQSPTHLIKTRGQQVTLRCSPISGHKSVSWYQQVLGQGPQFIFQYYEKEERGRGNFPDRFSARQFPNYSSELNVNALLLGDSALYLCASSLGGQNTEAFFGQGTRLTVV.

The chain recombines TRBV12-3 or TRBV12-4 with TRBJ2-7, with D possibly TRBD2 on 5 matching bases. The V and J ends lost 3 bases and 5 bases respectively, with 5 bases between them. The CDR3 is 11 residues long. Written as DNA, the CDR3 is TGTGCCAGCAGTTTCGGGGACGAGCAGTACTTC. The encoded protein is CASSFGDEQYF.

The V and J genes are TRBV7-9 and TRBJ2-7; TRBD1 aligns across 11 bases. Per the germline V gene, CDR1 is SEHNR and CDR2 is FQNEAQ (reference sequence). V was clipped by 6 bases and J by 5 bases; unmatched bases: 6. The CDR3 has 14 residues. DNA of the CDR3: TGTGCCAGCAGAGGAGGGACAGGGGGAAACGAGCAGTACTTC. This sequence encodes CASRGGTGGNEQYF.

The chain links TRBV14 to TRBJ1-3; TRBD1 matches 7 bases. The CDR3 sequence is 14 residues long. Unmatched junction bases numbered 11, after V lost 1 base and J lost 14 bases. CDR1 is SGHDN, CDR2 FVKESK, per germline. The CDR3 here is CASSQVGTALWVYF. The CDR3 bases are TGTGCCAGCAGCCAAGTAGGGACAGCGCTCTGGGTATATTTT.